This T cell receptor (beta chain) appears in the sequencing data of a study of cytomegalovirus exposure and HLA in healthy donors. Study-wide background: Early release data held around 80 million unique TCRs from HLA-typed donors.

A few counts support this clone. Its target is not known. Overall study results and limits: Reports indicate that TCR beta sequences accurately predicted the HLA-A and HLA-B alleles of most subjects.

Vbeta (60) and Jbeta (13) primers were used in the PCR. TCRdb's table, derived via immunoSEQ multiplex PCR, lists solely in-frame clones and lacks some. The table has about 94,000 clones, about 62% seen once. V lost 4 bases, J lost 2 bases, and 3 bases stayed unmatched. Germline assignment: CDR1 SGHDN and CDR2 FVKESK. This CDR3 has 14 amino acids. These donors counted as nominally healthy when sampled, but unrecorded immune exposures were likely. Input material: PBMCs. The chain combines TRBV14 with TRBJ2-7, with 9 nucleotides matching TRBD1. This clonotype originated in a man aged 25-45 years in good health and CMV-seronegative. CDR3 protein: CASSPRTGAYEQYF. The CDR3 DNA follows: TGTGCCAGCAGCCCCCGGACAGGGGCCTACGAGCAGTACTTC. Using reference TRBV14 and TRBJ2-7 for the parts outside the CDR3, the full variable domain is EAGVTQFPSHSVIEKGQTVTLRCDPISGHDNLYWYRRVMGKEIKFLLHFVKESKQDESGMPNNRFLAERTGGTYSTLKVQPAELEDSGVYFCASSPRTGAYEQYFGPGTRLTVT.